The present T cell receptor beta chain was sequenced within a study of shared clonotypes between healthy human individuals. Overall study context: For every donor, three CD4 naive, three CD4 memory, two CD8 naive and one CD8 memory plates were used.

Deep-level assay runs were performed. The table came from immunoSEQ multiplex PCR; TCRdb's copy has only in-frame clones and leaves some out. In the table there are approximately 600,000 clones, roughly 96% of which are singletons. CD45RO negativity and positive selection for CCR7 defined naive CD8 cells, a population that excluded terminally differentiated effector memory CD45RA+ cells. Remarks on this clone: Antigen: not known.

The CDR3 sequence is 15 residues long. With 0 bases clipped from V and 1 base from J, the junction kept 3 bases outside the gene matches. Germline V gives CDR1 SGHRS, CDR2 YFSETQ. Study observations and caveats: Naive subsets tended to show greater estimated richness than memory subsets. Although depth was large, rarefaction showed that sequencing of the sorted subsets was incomplete.

Sequencing was done on a sample of naive CD8+ T cells sorted from blood. The V call is TRBV5-1, the J call TRBJ1-1; 7 bases align to TRBD1. This TCR derives from a woman in her 30s in good health. The DNA for the CDR3 is TGCGCCAGCAGCTTGGACCAGGGGGAGAACACTGAAGCTTTCTTT. Translation: CASSLDQGENTEAFF.